This TCR beta chain appears in the sequencing data of a study of shared clonotypes between healthy human individuals. CD45RO negativity and positive selection for CCR7 defined naive CD8 cells, a population that excluded terminally differentiated effector memory CD45RA+ cells. This clone was detected only once. The antigen remains undetermined. Per the study methods: ImmunoSEQ gave junction-only sequences without quality scores, so filtering differed. The protocol was immunoSEQ multiplex PCR, while the TCRdb copy is restricted to in-frame clones and leaves out a portion. The V and J calls and clone size are taken from that table; D and trimming were inferred from the DNA. The sample shows some 2,100,000 clones, approximately 94% of them seen only once. Study conclusions and caveats: Clonotypes that were shared across a handful of donors made up 4% to 6% of naive CD4 clonotypes.

V shed 4 bases, J shed 5 bases, and the junction held 6 bases outside the gene matches. Germline V gene sequence: CDR1 SGHTA, CDR2 FQGTGA. The CDR3 is 15 amino acids. This sequence joins TRBV7-3 and TRBJ2-5; 11 bases agree with TRBD1. The TCR comes from a man younger than 30 in good health. Some clones in this sample may be carry-over from other donors' samples. Material for sequencing was naive CD8+ T cells from PBMCs. The CDR3 DNA follows: TGTGCCAGCAGCTCAGGACAGGGGGCTTGGGAGACCCAGTACTTC. It translates to CASSSGQGAWETQYF.